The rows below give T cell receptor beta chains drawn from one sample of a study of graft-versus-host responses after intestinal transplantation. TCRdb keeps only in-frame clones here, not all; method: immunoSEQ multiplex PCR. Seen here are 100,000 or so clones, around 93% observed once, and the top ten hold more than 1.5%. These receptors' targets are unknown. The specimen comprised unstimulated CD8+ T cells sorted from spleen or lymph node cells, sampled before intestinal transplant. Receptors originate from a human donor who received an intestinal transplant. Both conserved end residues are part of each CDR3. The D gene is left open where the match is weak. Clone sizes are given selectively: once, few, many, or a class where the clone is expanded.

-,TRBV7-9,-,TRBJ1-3,CASSQSRGGDTIYF,TGTGCCAGCAGCCAATCAAGGGGGGGTGACACCATATATTTT
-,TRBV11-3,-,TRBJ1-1,CASSSQGGAFF,TGTGCCAGCAGCTCGCAGGGCGGAGCTTTCTTT
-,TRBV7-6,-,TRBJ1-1,CASSLSGIATEAFF,TGTGCCAGCAGCTTATCGGGGATTGCGACTGAAGCTTTCTTT
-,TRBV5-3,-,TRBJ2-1,CARSLSGPAGTSFNEQFF,TGTGCCAGAAGTCTATCCGGACCAGCCGGGACTTCATTCAATGAGCAGTTCTTC
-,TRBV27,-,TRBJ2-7,CASSLSANLPGYEQYF,TGTGCCAGCAGTTTATCGGCAAACTTACCAGGTTACGAGCAGTACTTC
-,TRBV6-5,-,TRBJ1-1,CASISQMNTEAFF,TGTGCCAGCATCTCACAGATGAACACTGAAGCTTTCTTT
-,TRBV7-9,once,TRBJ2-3,CASSSGQDTQYF,TGTGCCAGCAGTTCAGGGCAGGATACGCAGTATTTT
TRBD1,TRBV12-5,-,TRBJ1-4,CASGPGQGLAANEKLFF,TGTGCTAGTGGTCCGGGACAGGGCTTGGCGGCTAATGAAAAACTGTTTTTT
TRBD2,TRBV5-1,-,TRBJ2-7,CASSLGSGGIYEQYF,TGCGCCAGCAGCTTGGGGAGCGGGGGGATCTACGAGCAGTACTTC
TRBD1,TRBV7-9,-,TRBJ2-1,CASSTGTGSYNEQFF,TGTGCCAGCAGCACCGGGACAGGCTCCTACAATGAGCAGTTCTTC
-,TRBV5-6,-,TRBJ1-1,CASSFLRREETEAFF,TGTGCCAGCAGCTTCCTGAGGAGGGAGGAGACTGAAGCTTTCTTT
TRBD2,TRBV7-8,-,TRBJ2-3,CASSPRSGRGVRSTDTQYF,TGTGCCAGCAGCCCCCGGAGTGGGCGGGGGGTCCGGAGCACAGATACGCAGTATTTT
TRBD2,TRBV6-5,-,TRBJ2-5,CASSTFRGDGETQYF,TGTGCCAGCAGTACGTTCCGGGGGGACGGTGAGACCCAGTACTTC
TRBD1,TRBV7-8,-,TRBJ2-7,CASSSSGTAYEQYF,TGTGCCAGCAGCTCCTCCGGGACAGCCTACGAGCAGTACTTC
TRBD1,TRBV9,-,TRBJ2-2,CASSARTGQNTGELFF,TGTGCCAGCAGCGCCCGGACAGGGCAGAACACCGGGGAGCTGTTTTTT
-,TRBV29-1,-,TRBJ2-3,CSVEHSQYTDTQYF,TGCAGCGTTGAACACAGCCAATACACAGATACGCAGTATTTT
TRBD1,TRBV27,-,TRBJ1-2,CASSSIGTGDGYTF,TGTGCCAGCAGTTCTATAGGGACAGGGGATGGCTACACCTTC
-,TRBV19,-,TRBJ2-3,CASSIQAGPTDTQYF,TGTGCCAGTAGTATTCAGGCGGGGCCGACAGATACGCAGTATTTT
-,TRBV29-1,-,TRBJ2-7,CSVDGGNEQYF,TGCAGCGTTGATGGAGGGAACGAGCAGTACTTC
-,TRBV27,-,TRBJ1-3,CASSPLLKEGVTGNTIYF,TGTGCCAGCAGCCCTCTGCTTAAAGAGGGGGTGACGGGAAACACCATATATTTT
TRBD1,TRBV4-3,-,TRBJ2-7,CASSQDRGTGRREQYF,TGCGCCAGCAGCCAAGATCGGGGGACAGGGAGGCGCGAGCAGTACTTC
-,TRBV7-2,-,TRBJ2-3,CASSSPRDTQYF,TGTGCCAGCAGCTCACCTAGGGATACGCAGTATTTT
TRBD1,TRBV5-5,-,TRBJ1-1,CASSLDTGATEAFF,TGTGCCAGCAGCTTGGATACAGGGGCCACTGAAGCTTTCTTT
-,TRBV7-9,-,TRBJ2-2,CASSVPGLPGELFF,TGTGCCAGCAGCGTACCCGGACTCCCCGGGGAGCTGTTTTTT
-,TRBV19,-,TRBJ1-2,CASSIVSGMGAYGYTF,TGTGCCAGTAGTATAGTATCTGGGATGGGGGCCTATGGCTACACCTTC
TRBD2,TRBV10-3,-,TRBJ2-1,CAISESKRGPYNEQFF,TGTGCCATCAGTGAGTCTAAGCGGGGCCCCTACAATGAGCAGTTCTTC
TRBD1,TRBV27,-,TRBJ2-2,CASSLMTGGVNYGELFF,TGTGCCAGCAGTTTGATGACAGGGGGGGTGAATTACGGGGAGCTGTTTTTT
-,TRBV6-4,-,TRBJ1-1,CASSGAGNTEAFF,TGTGCCAGCAGTGGGGCGGGGAACACTGAAGCTTTCTTT
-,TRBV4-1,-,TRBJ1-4,CASSQLSLVNEKLFF,TGCGCCAGCAGCCAACTATCTTTGGTTAATGAAAAACTGTTTTTT
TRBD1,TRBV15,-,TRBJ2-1,CATSSRGQGDNEQFF,TGTGCCACCAGCAGTAGGGGACAGGGGGACAATGAGCAGTTCTTC
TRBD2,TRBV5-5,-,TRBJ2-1,CASSSSGLAGGSSYNEQFF,TGTGCCAGCAGCTCCTCAGGCCTAGCGGGGGGCAGCTCCTACAATGAGCAGTTCTTC
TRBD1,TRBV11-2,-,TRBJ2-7,CASSPVGTVEAYEQYF,TGTGCCAGCAGCCCAGTTGGGACAGTTGAAGCCTACGAGCAGTACTTC
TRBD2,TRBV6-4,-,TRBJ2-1,CASRNERGGSSYNEQFF,TGTGCCAGCAGGAACGAGCGGGGGGGGAGCTCCTACAATGAGCAGTTCTTC
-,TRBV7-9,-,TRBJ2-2,CASSGRTVETGELFF,TGTGCCAGCAGCGGAAGGACAGTAGAAACCGGGGAGCTGTTTTTT
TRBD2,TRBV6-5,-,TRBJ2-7,CASSSIPGTTTYEQYF,TGTGCCAGCAGTTCAATACCCGGGACTACAACCTACGAGCAGTACTTC
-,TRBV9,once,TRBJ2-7,CASSEGVGAGTYEQYF,TGTGCCAGCAGCGAGGGGGTAGGGGCAGGAACGTACGAGCAGTACTTC
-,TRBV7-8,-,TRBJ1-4,CASSLDHRVGEKLFF,TGTGCCAGCAGCTTAGACCACAGGGTCGGCGAAAAACTGTTTTTT
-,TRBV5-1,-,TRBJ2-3,CASSQRTVPTDTQYF,TGCGCCAGCAGCCAACGAACAGTCCCCACAGATACGCAGTATTTT
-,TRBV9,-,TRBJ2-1,CASSVEGGTGGEQFF,TGTGCCAGCAGCGTGGAAGGGGGAACGGGTGGTGAGCAGTTCTTC
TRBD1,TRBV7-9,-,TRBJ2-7,CASSAFGTGFPYEQYF,TGTGCCAGCAGCGCCTTCGGGACAGGCTTTCCCTACGAGCAGTACTTC
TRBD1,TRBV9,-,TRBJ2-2,CASSPRGTGEAGELFF,TGTGCCAGCAGCCCGCGCGGGACAGGGGAAGCCGGGGAGCTGTTTTTT
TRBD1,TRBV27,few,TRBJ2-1,CASSLVPGTGDYNEQFF,TGTGCCAGCAGTTTAGTACCGGGGACAGGAGACTACAATGAGCAGTTCTTC
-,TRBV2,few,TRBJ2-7,CASSEGGVGEQYF,TGTGCCAGCAGTGAAGGGGGCGTGGGGGAGCAGTACTTC
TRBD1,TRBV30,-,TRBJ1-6,CAWSDGQGRSPLHF,TGTGCCTGGAGTGACGGACAGGGGCGTTCACCCCTCCACTTT
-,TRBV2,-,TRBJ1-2,CASSEARQGGHYGYTF,TGTGCCAGCAGTGAAGCGAGGCAGGGAGGGCACTATGGCTACACCTTC
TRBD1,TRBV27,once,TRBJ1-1,CASSSLQGATEAFF,TGTGCCAGCAGTTCGCTCCAGGGGGCCACTGAAGCTTTCTTT
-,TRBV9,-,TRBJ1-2,CASSPSGEPLYGYTF,TGTGCCAGCAGCCCATCGGGGGAGCCCCTTTATGGCTACACCTTC
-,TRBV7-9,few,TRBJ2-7,CASSFGSSYEQYF,TGTGCCAGCAGCTTCGGGAGCTCCTACGAGCAGTACTTC
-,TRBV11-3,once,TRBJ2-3,CASREGAGTDTQYF,TGTGCCAGCAGGGAGGGGGCAGGCACAGATACGCAGTATTTT
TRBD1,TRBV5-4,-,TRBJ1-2,CASSWGHVSGTGNYGYTF,TGTGCCAGCAGCTGGGGACACGTTTCCGGGACAGGGAACTATGGCTACACCTTC
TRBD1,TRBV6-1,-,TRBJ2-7,CASSQRTGIPYEQYF,TGTGCCAGCAGCCAAAGGACAGGGATTCCCTACGAGCAGTACTTC
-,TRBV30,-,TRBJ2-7,CAWSLPGMLAEQYF,TGTGCCTGGAGCCTCCCCGGGATGCTGGCCGAGCAGTACTTC
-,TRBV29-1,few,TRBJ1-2,CSAIETAPNMGHTF,TGCAGCGCTATTGAGACGGCCCCTAATATGGGCCACACCTTC
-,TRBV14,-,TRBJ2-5,CASSQAWGEETQYF,TGTGCCAGCAGCCAAGCATGGGGGGAGGAGACCCAGTACTTC
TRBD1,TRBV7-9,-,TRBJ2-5,CASSLGQGGGQETQYF,TGTGCCAGCAGCTTGGGACAGGGTGGGGGCCAAGAGACCCAGTACTTC